This TCR beta chain stems from a study of PD-1 blockade in classical Hodgkin lymphoma. The V gene's germline CDR1 is MNHEY and CDR2 SMNVEV (reference sequence). This CDR3 is 13 amino acids long. V shed 10 bases and J 4 bases; nucleotides not matched to a gene: 4. Findings and caveats of the study: Underlying causes for the observed repertoire differences were not defined, possibly disease activity or prior therapy. Baseline diversity resembling that of newly diagnosed patients was seen in complete responders. While CD8+ TCR diversity did not rise significantly by C4D1, CD4+ TCR diversity did. Some patients began nivolumab under 1 year after ASCT. These patients were excluded from later analyses.

This clone was recorded a few times. Its matching antigen is unknown. In every patient, relapse followed autologous stem cell transplantation, while exposure to brentuximab vedotin differed. The method was immunoSEQ multiplex PCR; TCRdb's version includes in-frame clones alone and lacks a portion of them. The table records roughly 70,000 clones, around 75% of them present only once. Sequenced material: peripheral blood mononuclear cells (PBMCs), taken before the second cycle of nivolumab. The receptor was isolated from a human donor with classical Hodgkin lymphoma. This chain links TRBV27 with TRBJ2-1; 10 bases agree with TRBD2. CDR3 coding DNA: TGTGCCATCGGGACTAGCGTATACAATGAGCAGTTCTTC. Amino acids: CAIGTSVYNEQFF.